The sequence of this T cell receptor beta chain was determined in a study of T-cell reconstitution after alpha-beta-depleted transplantation in children. Regarding the study as a whole: Several hundred expanded graft clones reportedly gave rise to the alpha-beta T cells present about two months after transplant.

This CDR3 contains 14 residues. Germline CDR1 reads DFQATT; CDR2 reads SNEGSKA (reference sequence). About this clonotype itself: As yet, its antigen is unknown. A much larger clone lies a single base off, so this may be a read error.

Library preparation (for TCRbeta) was performed with unique molecular identifiers. TCRdb re-called the PCR reads through MiXCR, storing one row per CDR3 protein. The repertoire holds 130,000 to 150,000 distinct CDR3 sequences, with roughly 9% as singletons. The sequences come from PBMCs, mostly from graft donor cells, collected 180 days after TCRalphabeta/CD19-depleted stem cell transplant. The chain couples TRBV20-1 to TRBJ2-5; a possible D gene is TRBD2 (6 bases). The receptor's source is a female patient aged 2 to 10 who had a stem cell transplant for congenital amegakaryocytic thrombocytopenia, so the T cells may come from the graft donor. CDR3 protein: CSARVGGRWETKYF. The CDR3 bases are TGCAGTGCTAGAGTGGGGGGACGGTGGGAGACCAAGTACTTC.